The 24 T cell receptor beta chains in this list originate from one sample, sequenced in a study of T-cell memory formation after mild COVID-19. TCRdb ran MiXCR on the 5' RACE reads and lists one entry per CDR3 protein. This table has 450,000 to 650,000 distinct CDR3 sequences, about 20% appearing once. The sample was PBMCs or a T cell subset sorted from them (not recorded which). Receptor source: an adult woman who had mild COVID-19 (a few samples of this study predate the infection). Cell type and time point are not known.

This clonotype was recorded many times. The chain combines TRBV24-1 with TRBJ1-2; D remains unclear. V was shortened by 3 bases and J by 1 base, with 17 bases between the two germline ends. The CDR3 spans 17 residues. Germline V gene data show CDR1 as KGHDR and CDR2 as SFDVKD. The DNA for the CDR3 is TGTGCCACCAGTGATCGCCACCGAGGATCGGGTAACTATGGCTACACCTTC. Translation gives CATSDRHRGSGNYGYTF.

This clonotype was picked up many times. The rearrangement links TRBV5-1 to TRBJ2-1, with a tentative D call TRBD2 (6 bases). CDR1 and CDR2 from the germline V gene are SGHRS and YFSETQ. The V and J ends lost 3 bases and 6 bases respectively, with 13 bases between them. The CDR3 is 14 residues long. CDR3 sequence: CASSWRASRNEQFF. The CDR3 coding sequence is TGCGCCAGCAGCTGGAGGGCTAGCCGCAATGAGCAGTTCTTC.

The J gene is TRBJ2-2, the V gene TRBV15; the D gene is possibly TRBD2 (6 bases). The CDR3 runs to 16 residues. The germline V gene has CDR1 LNHNV and CDR2 YYDKDF (reference sequence). V shed 7 bases and J shed 0 bases, with 15 bases lying between them. CDR3 sequence (DNA): TGTGCCACCAACGCGGGGCCATCCGCGAACACCGGGGAGCTGTTTTTT. This translates into CATNAGPSANTGELFF.

This clonotype was counted between two and nine times. V and J are TRBV5-1 and TRBJ2-7; 11 bases line up with TRBD2. V shed 4 bases and J 2 bases; nucleotides not matched to a gene: 5. Germline V gives CDR1 SGHRS, CDR2 YFSETQ. There are 15 residues in the CDR3. CDR3 sequence: CASSLRLAGPYEQYF. In DNA, the CDR3 is TGCGCCAGCAGCCTGAGACTAGCGGGACCCTACGAGCAGTACTTC.

The chain joins TRBV7-3 to TRBJ2-3; D is possibly TRBD1 or TRBD2 (6 bases each). Deletions cut 6 bases from V and 2 bases from J, with 21 bases between. The CDR3 extends over 17 amino acids. CDR1 is SGHTA and CDR2 is FQGTGA in the germline V gene. CDR3 sequence: CASSSWSRGLNTDTQYF. CDR3 DNA sequence: TGTGCCAGCAGTTCCTGGTCCCGGGGGCTTAACACAGATACGCAGTATTTT.

The chain recombines TRBV4-3 with TRBJ1-1; 7 nucleotides align to TRBD1. The CDR3 is 13 amino acids. Germline CDR1 LGHNA, CDR2 YSLEER. The V segment lost 6 bases and the J segment 6 bases; nucleotides outside the gene matches: 7. The CDR3 here is CASSAGTEAEAFF. The CDR3 DNA reads as TGCGCCAGCAGTGCCGGGACAGAAGCTGAAGCTTTCTTT.

A few counts support this clonotype. The chain is built from TRBV12-3 or TRBV12-4 and TRBJ2-2; no reliable D call. V was clipped by 2 bases and J by 7 bases, with 14 bases between them. The CDR3 has 15 amino acids. The CDR3 is CASSLLGPIGGELFF. The CDR3 DNA sequence: TGTGCCAGCAGTTTACTGGGTCCGATTGGCGGGGAGCTGTTTTTT.

This clonotype was seen a handful of times. The chain joins TRBV28 to TRBJ2-7; 9 bases line up with TRBD2. The CDR3 runs 19 residues. Germline V CDR1 and CDR2: MDHEN, SYDVKM. V trimming: 3 bases; J trimming: 1 base; junction bases outside the gene matches: 16. For the CDR3, the DNA is TGTGCCAGCAGTTTTAAAATAGCCCTAGCGGGATCCATTTCCTACGAGCAGTACTTC. Residues: CASSFKIALAGSISYEQYF.

In its sample, this clonotype was seen a few times. The genes are TRBV10-3 and TRBJ2-3; D is unclear. Trimming left V 6 bases short and J 1 base short, with 8 bases between. Germline V gene lookup returns CDR1 ENHRY and CDR2 SYGVKD. This CDR3 is built from 13 residues. CDR3 amino acids: CAIRGNGTDTQYF. CDR3 DNA sequence: TGTGCCATCAGGGGGAATGGCACAGATACGCAGTATTTT.

The chain couples TRBV12-3 or TRBV12-4 to TRBJ2-4, with D unresolved. This CDR3 has 15 amino acids. V was cut by 1 base and J by 0 bases, with 7 bases left in between. CDR3 in DNA: TGTGCCAGCAGTTTAGTTTCTCTAGCCAAAAACATTCAGTACTTC. It translates to CASSLVSLAKNIQYF.

This clonotype was detected a few times. The genes are TRBV9 and TRBJ1-2, with 8 bases fitting TRBD1. This CDR3 spans 17 amino acids. CDR1 and CDR2 (germline): SGDLS, YYNGEE. V gave up 0 bases and J gave up 2 bases; unmatched junction bases: 9. CDR3 coding DNA: TGTGCCAGCAGCGTAGCCAATATGGGACAGGAGAACTATGGCTACACCTTC. It codes for CASSVANMGQENYGYTF. The whole variable domain, filled in from reference TRBV9 and TRBJ1-2, reads DSGVTQTPKHLITATGQRVTLRCSPRSGDLSVYWYQQSLDQGLQFLIQYYNGEERAKGNILERFSAQQFPDLHSELNLSSLELGDSALYFCASSVANMGQENYGYTFGSGTRLTVV.

V is TRBV3-1 and J is TRBJ2-2; unclear D gene. CDR1 LGHDT and CDR2 YNNKEL come from the germline V gene (reference sequence). The CDR3 extends over 15 amino acids. Trimming pared 3 bases from V and 4 bases from J, leaving 12 bases between. Written as DNA, the CDR3 is TGTGCCAGCAGCCACGACGGGCTGGTCACCGGGGAGCTGTTTTTT. Amino acid sequence: CASSHDGLVTGELFF.

The chain links TRBV4-2 to TRBJ2-5; 12 bases agree with TRBD2. V was pared by 3 bases and J by 4 bases, with 6 bases of the junction left unmatched. Per germline, CDR1 LGHNA and CDR2 YNFKEQ. There are 16 residues in the CDR3. The CDR3 reads CASSQARLAGVETQYF. CDR3 in DNA: TGTGCCAGCAGCCAGGCCAGACTAGCGGGAGTAGAGACCCAGTACTTC.

This clonotype was observed a handful of times. The chain joins TRBV2 to TRBJ1-1; D is ambiguous. V lost 4 bases to trimming and J lost 5 bases, with 14 bases between them. Germline V gene lookup returns CDR1 SNHLY and CDR2 FYNNEI. The CDR3 has 14 amino acids. The CDR3 is CASSGEGMLTEAFF. The CDR3 nucleotides read TGTGCCAGCAGTGGGGAGGGAATGTTGACTGAAGCTTTCTTT.

The genes are TRBV5-1 and TRBJ1-1, with a possible D match to TRBD1 (5 bases). Per the germline V gene, CDR1 is SGHRS and CDR2 is YFSETQ. The CDR3 has 15 residues. Trimming cost V 0 bases and J 4 bases, with 13 bases left between them. For the CDR3, the DNA is TGCGCCAGCAGCTTGGCCGCGGCGGGGACCACTGAAGCTTTCTTT. This gives the protein CASSLAAAGTTEAFF.

The gene calls are TRBV9 and TRBJ1-6; D gene uncertain. Germline V gene sequence: CDR1 SGDLS, CDR2 YYNGEE. V was shortened by 0 bases and J by 7 bases, with 11 bases between the two germline ends. This CDR3 has 15 amino acids. CDR3 nucleotide sequence: TGTGCCAGCAGCGTAGACCGGGGAGGAAATTCACCCCTCCACTTT. This codes for CASSVDRGGNSPLHF.

This rearrangement joins TRBV27 to TRBJ2-5, with D hard to call. V was clipped by 5 bases and J by 5 bases, with 18 bases between them. CDR1 and CDR2 (germline): MNHEY, SMNVEV (reference sequence). This CDR3 spans 15 amino acids. CDR3 loop: CASSNEATELETQYF. CDR3 bases: TGTGCCAGCAGTAATGAGGCAACTGAGTTGGAGACCCAGTACTTC.

The chain combines TRBV7-6 with TRBJ2-5, with 7 bases lining up with TRBD1. The V and J ends lost 1 base and 5 bases, in that order; junction bases with no gene match: 10. Germline V gives CDR1 SGHVS, CDR2 FNYEAQ. This CDR3 comprises 16 residues. In DNA form, the CDR3 reads TGTGCCAGCAGCTTAGAAGGACAGGCTATATCGGAGACCCAGTACTTC. It codes for CASSLEGQAISETQYF.

This clonotype was seen a handful of times. Written as DNA, the CDR3 is TGTGCCTCTACAGGGCACAGGGCTGAAGAGACCCAGTACTTC. Protein product: CASTGHRAEETQYF. The J gene is TRBJ2-5, the V gene TRBV5-5; D possibly corresponds to TRBD1 (6 bases). Per germline, CDR1 SGHKS and CDR2 YYEKEE (reference sequence). V was shortened by 10 bases and J by 3 bases, with 19 bases between the two germline ends. The CDR3 totals 14 residues. Based on the CDR3 plus reference TRBV5-5 and TRBJ2-5, the full variable domain is DAGVTQSPTHLIKTRGQQVTLRCSPISGHKSVSWYQQVLGQGPQFIFQYYEKEERGRGNFPDRFSARQFPNYSSELNVNALLLGDSALYLCASTGHRAEETQYFGPGTRLLVL.

The V and J genes are TRBV18 and TRBJ1-1; a weak D match, TRBD1 (5 bases). Germline loops: CDR1 KGHSH, CDR2 LQKENI. The V gene lost 4 bases and the J gene lost 1 base, with 19 bases spanning the gap. This CDR3 has 17 amino acids. The CDR3 loop is CASSRMGQGAANTEAFF. The CDR3 nucleotides are TGTGCCAGCTCACGAATGGGGCAGGGCGCGGCGAACACTGAAGCTTTCTTT.

This clonotype was seen only a few times. This chain uses TRBV29-1 with TRBJ2-7, with 9 bases fitting TRBD2. CDR3 size: 14 residues. Unmatched junction bases numbered 10, after V lost 8 bases and J lost 2 bases. The germline V gene encodes CDR1 SQVTM and CDR2 ANQGSEA. CDR3 in DNA: TGCAGCTGTATTAGCGGGAGAGGGACCTACGAGCAGTACTTC. Residues: CSCISGRGTYEQYF.

This clonotype was counted only a few times. The CDR3 here is CASSLGRTTNEQFF. Written as DNA, the CDR3 is TGTGCCAGCAGCTTAGGTCGTACTACGAATGAGCAGTTCTTC. The chain combines TRBV7-2 with TRBJ2-1; D not certain. From germline, CDR1 is SGHTA and CDR2 FQGNSA. The CDR3 extends over 14 amino acids. Trimming took 1 base from V and 7 from J, leaving 11 bases between them.

The chain links TRBV4-2 to TRBJ2-1; 8 bases line up with TRBD2. The CDR3 is 17 residues long. V dropped 0 bases and J dropped 9; count of bases not matched to a gene: 13. Germline V lookup: CDR1 LGHNA, CDR2 YNFKEQ. The CDR3 here is CASSQDPAASGRGEQFF. For the CDR3, the DNA is TGTGCCAGCAGCCAAGATCCCGCGGCGAGCGGGAGAGGTGAGCAGTTCTTC.

The V and J genes are TRBV6-6 and TRBJ1-6, with 8 positions matching TRBD1. The CDR3 runs to 13 residues. The J segment lost 10 bases and the V segment lost 6 bases, leaving 5 bases of the junction unmatched. Germline loops: CDR1 MNHNY, CDR2 SVGAGI (reference sequence). The CDR3 sequence: CASRDREGSPLHF. In nucleotides, the CDR3 is TGTGCCAGCAGGGACAGGGAGGGGTCACCCCTCCACTTT.